The 15 T cell receptor beta chains presented below share a single source sample, sequenced in a study of T cell responses to AZD1222 COVID-19 vaccine (dated by TCRdb to about 2021). In the paper's terms, the time point label means: about 28 days (+/-7) after the second vaccine dose. Library construction relied on the immunoSEQ multiplex PCR assay. TCRdb limited this immuneACCESS table to in-frame rearrangements with V and J called. A share of clones is missing; checked studies link under half to unresolved V genes, and the rest is unexplained. The sample table records approximately 130,000 clones; 80% to 95% of these occur just once. About 1.1% of the sample goes to the ten largest clones. The starting material was peripheral blood, obtained 28 days after the second AZD1222 dose. These receptors all stem from an adult who received the AZD1222 COVID-19 vaccine.

The V and J genes are TRBV27 and TRBJ2-7; D uncertain. The V end was cut by 7 bases, the J end by 6 bases, with 13 bases between. The CDR3 covers 12 residues. Per the germline V gene, CDR1 is MNHEY and CDR2 is SMNVEV (reference sequence). The CDR3 is CASTPYRPEQYF. DNA of the CDR3: TGTGCCAGCACCCCATATCGACCCGAGCAGTACTTC.

The chain has TRBV6-5 and TRBJ1-1; D ambiguous. The CDR3 runs 14 residues. Germline V gene data show CDR1 as MNHEY and CDR2 as SVGAGI. V lost 6 bases and J lost 0, with 11 bases in between. In DNA form, the CDR3 reads TGTGCCAGCAGCCCACAGAGCCTGAACACTGAAGCTTTCTTT. As protein: CASSPQSLNTEAFF.

The table lists this clone with a count of one. The chain has TRBV19 and TRBJ2-7; 8 bases are shared with TRBD2. J lost 5 bases, V lost 5 bases, and 8 bases had no gene match. Germline V CDR1 and CDR2: LNHDA, SQIVND (reference sequence). The CDR3 totals 14 residues. Written as DNA, the CDR3 is TGTGCCAGTAGTCCCCGACTAGCGTGGGACGAGCAGTACTTC. Amino acid sequence: CASSPRLAWDEQYF.

This clone has only one observation. The V call is TRBV3-1 (or the pseudogene TRBV3-2), the J call TRBJ1-6; D remains unclear. Germline CDR1 reads LGHDT; CDR2 reads YNNKEL (reference sequence). Trimming took off 6 bases at V and 10 bases at J, with 13 bases between the two ends. This CDR3 has 13 residues. The chain's CDR3 is CASSQDLGSPLHF. The CDR3 DNA reads TGTGCCAGCAGTCAGGACTTAGGATCACCCCTCCACTTT.

The chain combines TRBV11-2 with TRBJ2-2; D gene ambiguous. V was shortened by 5 bases and J by 5 bases, with 6 bases between the two germline ends. The CDR3 is 12 residues long. Germline CDR1 is SGHAT and CDR2 is FQNNGV. Written as DNA, the CDR3 is TGTGCCAGCAGCCCGAGAACCGGGGAGCTGTTTTTT. Translating gives CASSPRTGELFF.

The chain is built from TRBV7-2 and TRBJ1-5; D gene unclear. V gave up 1 base and J gave up 6 bases, with 7 bases separating them. From germline, CDR1 is SGHTA and CDR2 FQGNSA. The CDR3 is 13 amino acids. The CDR3 DNA sequence: TGTGCCAGCAGCTTAGGCTTAAGTCAGCCCCAGCATTTT. The encoded protein is CASSLGLSQPQHF.

The chain is built from TRBV28 and TRBJ2-7; 7 bases fit TRBD1. The V gene's germline CDR1 is MDHEN and CDR2 SYDVKM. With V trimmed by 7 bases and J by 6 bases, 12 bases remained unmatched. This CDR3 comprises 14 residues. This chain's CDR3 is CASTTTTGAGEQYF. The CDR3 DNA reads as TGTGCCAGCACCACAACCACAGGGGCTGGCGAGCAGTACTTC. The entire variable domain, with the rest obtained from reference TRBV28 and TRBJ2-7, is as follows: DVKVTQSSRYLVKRTGEKVFLECVQDMDHENMFWYRQDPGLGLRLIYFSYDVKMKEKGDIPEGYSVSREKKERFSLILESASTNQTSMYLCASTTTTGAGEQYFGPGTRLTVT.

The chain couples TRBV7-2 to TRBJ1-2; no definite D call. Per germline, CDR1 SGHTA and CDR2 FQGNSA. There are 14 residues in the CDR3. Trimming shortened V by 1 base and J by 3 bases, and 9 bases separated the two germline ends. CDR3 nucleotide sequence: TGTGCCAGCAGCTTAGAAGGGAGCGACTATGGCTACACCTTC. It specifies CASSLEGSDYGYTF.

The J gene is TRBJ1-1, the V gene TRBV5-5, with D hard to call. The CDR3 totals 15 residues. Germline CDR1 and CDR2: SGHKS and YYEKEE (reference sequence). V lost 4 bases to trimming and J lost 0 bases, with 13 bases between them. The CDR3 nucleotides read TGTGCCAGCAGCCCCGGTGGCTCAATGAACACTGAAGCTTTCTTT. This sequence encodes CASSPGGSMNTEAFF.

The chain links TRBV9 to TRBJ2-4; no definite D call. V was cut by 3 bases and J by 7 bases, with 11 bases left in between. The CDR3 extends over 13 amino acids. Germline CDR1 is SGDLS and CDR2 is YYNGEE. CDR3 in DNA: TGTGCCAGCAGCGCTGAGGAGAGGAACATTCAGTACTTC. Protein sequence: CASSAEERNIQYF.

This clone occurred a few times. V gene TRBV19 combines with J gene TRBJ1-1; D remains unclear. The V end lost 3 bases, the J end lost 6 bases, and 11 bases lay between the germline ends. Germline-derived CDR1 and CDR2 are LNHDA and SQIVND (reference sequence). The CDR3 is 13 amino acids. The CDR3 nucleotides read TGTGCCAGTAGTATCGGTGTCGCCGCTGAAGCTTTCTTT. It translates to CASSIGVAAEAFF.

This clone was detected once. The V and J genes are TRBV7-2 and TRBJ2-1; weak D call: TRBD2 (7 bases). CDR1 is SGHTA and CDR2 is FQGNSA in the germline V gene. V lost 4 bases and J lost 2, with 12 bases in between. The CDR3 is 15 residues long. The CDR3 here is CASSSGGQPYNEQFF. Written as DNA, the CDR3 is TGTGCCAGCAGCTCCGGGGGGCAACCCTACAATGAGCAGTTCTTC.

V is TRBV7-9 and J is TRBJ2-1, with no clear D. V lost 1 base and J lost 9, with 4 bases in between. CDR1 is SEHNR and CDR2 is FQNEAQ in the germline V gene (reference sequence). This CDR3 region has 11 residues. The CDR3 coding sequence is TGTGCCAGCAGCTTAGACGCTGAGCAGTTCTTC. Translation: CASSLDAEQFF.

The V and J genes are TRBV6-4 and TRBJ1-1; tentatively, D is TRBD1 (5 bases). V lost 6 bases to trimming and J lost 5 bases, with 16 bases between them. CDR3 size: 14 residues. Germline V lookup: CDR1 MRHNA, CDR2 SNTAGT. CDR3 coding DNA: TGTGCCAGCAGAGGGGCGGCGGGAACTACTGAAGCTTTCTTT. It yields the protein CASRGAAGTTEAFF.

This clone appeared a few times. The chain recombines TRBV24-1 with TRBJ1-1; D call uncertain. V lost 9 bases, J lost 11 bases, and 15 bases lay in between. From germline, CDR1 is KGHDR and CDR2 SFDVKD. The CDR3 is 11 residues long. The CDR3 protein is CATRFGRLAFF. The CDR3, as DNA: TGTGCCACCCGCTTCGGTCGATTGGCTTTCTTT.